The text below deals with one T cell receptor beta chain. This entry belongs to a study of blood T cell repertoires in COVID-19. In the original workflow: From reference gene primer amplification, estimates of nucleated cell counts were derived. The method was immunoSEQ multiplex PCR; TCRdb's version includes in-frame clones alone and lacks a portion of them. V, J and clone size are taken as reported in that table, and D and trimming were inferred from the DNA itself. The table includes about 220,000 clones, around four fifths detected once. CDR3 length equals 16 residues. Per germline, CDR1 LGHDT and CDR2 YNNKEL (reference sequence). With 0 bases clipped from V and 7 bases from J, the junction kept 9 bases outside the gene matches.

This clonotype originated in a woman between 40 and 55 years old with active or convalescent COVID-19. Sequences were obtained from peripheral blood. The J gene is TRBJ2-1, the V gene TRBV3-1 (or the pseudogene TRBV3-2); TRBD2 matches at 7 bases. For the CDR3, the DNA is TGTGCCAGCAGCCAAGACGTGATAGCGGGTTCGAATGAGCAGTTCTTC. Amino acid sequence: CASSQDVIAGSNEQFF.